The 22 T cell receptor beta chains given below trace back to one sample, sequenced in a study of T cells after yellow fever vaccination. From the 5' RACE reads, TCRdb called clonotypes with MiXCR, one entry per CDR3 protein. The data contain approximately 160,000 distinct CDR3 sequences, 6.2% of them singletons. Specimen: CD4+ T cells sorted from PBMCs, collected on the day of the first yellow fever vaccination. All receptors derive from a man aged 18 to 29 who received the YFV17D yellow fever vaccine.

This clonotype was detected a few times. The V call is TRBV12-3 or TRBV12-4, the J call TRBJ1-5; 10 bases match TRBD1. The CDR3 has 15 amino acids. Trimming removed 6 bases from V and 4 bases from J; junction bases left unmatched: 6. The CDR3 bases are TGTGCCAGCAGGTCGACAGGGGGCCGTAATCAGCCCCAGCATTTT. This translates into CASRSTGGRNQPQHF.

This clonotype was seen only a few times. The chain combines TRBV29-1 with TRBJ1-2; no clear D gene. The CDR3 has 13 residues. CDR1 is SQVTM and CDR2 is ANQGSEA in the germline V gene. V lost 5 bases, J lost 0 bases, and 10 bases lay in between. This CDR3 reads CSVNQYPNYGYTF. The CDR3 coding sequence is TGCAGCGTTAACCAATACCCTAACTATGGCTACACCTTC.

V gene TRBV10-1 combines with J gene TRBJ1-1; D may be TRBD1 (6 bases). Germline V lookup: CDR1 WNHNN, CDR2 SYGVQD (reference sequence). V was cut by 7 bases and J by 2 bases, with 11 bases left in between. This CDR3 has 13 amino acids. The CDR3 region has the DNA TGCGCCAGCAACGGAGGGGGAAACACTGAAGCTTTCTTT. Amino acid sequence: CASNGGGNTEAFF.

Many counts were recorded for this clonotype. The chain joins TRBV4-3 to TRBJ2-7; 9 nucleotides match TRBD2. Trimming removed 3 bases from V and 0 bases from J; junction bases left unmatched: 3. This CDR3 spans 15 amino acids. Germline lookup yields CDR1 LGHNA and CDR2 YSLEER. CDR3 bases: TGCGCCAGCAGCCAGGCGGGGGGGAACTCCTACGAGCAGTACTTC. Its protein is CASSQAGGNSYEQYF.

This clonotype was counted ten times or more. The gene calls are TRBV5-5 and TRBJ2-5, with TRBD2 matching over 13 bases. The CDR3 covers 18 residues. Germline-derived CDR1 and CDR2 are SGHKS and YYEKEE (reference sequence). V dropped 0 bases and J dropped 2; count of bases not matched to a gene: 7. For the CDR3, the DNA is TGTGCCAGCAGCTTGGGAGACCTGGGACTAGCGGGGCAAGAGACCCAGTACTTC. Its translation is CASSLGDLGLAGQETQYF.

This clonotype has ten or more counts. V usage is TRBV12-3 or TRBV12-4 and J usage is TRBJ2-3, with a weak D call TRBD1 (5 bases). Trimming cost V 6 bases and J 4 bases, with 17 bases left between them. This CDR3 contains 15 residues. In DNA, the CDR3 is TGTGCCAGCAGCCCGGATGGGGCCGCGGCAGATACGCAGTATTTT. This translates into CASSPDGAAADTQYF.

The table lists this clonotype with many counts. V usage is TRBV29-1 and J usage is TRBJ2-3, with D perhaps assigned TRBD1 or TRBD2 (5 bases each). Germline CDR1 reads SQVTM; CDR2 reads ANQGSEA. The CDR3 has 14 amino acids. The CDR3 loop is CTVRGEAGTDTQYF. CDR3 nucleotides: TGCACCGTCCGAGGGGAAGCGGGCACAGATACGCAGTATTTT.

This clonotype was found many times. The CDR3 coding sequence is TGCGCCAGCAGCCAAGCCCCAGCGGGGGGCGATACAGATACGCAGTATTTT. Amino acid sequence: CASSQAPAGGDTDTQYF. The chain combines TRBV4-1 with TRBJ2-3; 9 bases line up with TRBD2. This CDR3 has 17 residues. After removal of 1 base from V and 3 bases from J, the junction contained 8 bases not matched to a gene. Germline V gives CDR1 MGHRA, CDR2 YSYEKL.

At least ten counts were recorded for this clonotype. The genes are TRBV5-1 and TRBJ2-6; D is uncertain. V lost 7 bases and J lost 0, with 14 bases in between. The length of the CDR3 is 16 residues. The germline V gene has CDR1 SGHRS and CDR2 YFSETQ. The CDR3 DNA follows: TGCGCCAGCGAGAGTTCCTTTAGCTCTGGGGCCAACGTCCTGACTTTC. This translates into CASESSFSSGANVLTF. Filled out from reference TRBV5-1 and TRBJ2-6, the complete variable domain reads KAGVTQTPRYLIKTRGQQVTLSCSPISGHRSVSWYQQTPGQGLQFLFEYFSETQRNKGNFPGRFSGRQFSNSRSEMNVSTLELGDSALYLCASESSFSSGANVLTFGAGSRLTVL.

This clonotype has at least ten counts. The CDR3, as DNA: TGCGCCAGCAGCTTATTCGGGAACACCGGGGAGCTGTTTTTT. Translated: CASSLFGNTGELFF. This chain links TRBV5-1 with TRBJ2-2; D ambiguous. The CDR3 has 14 residues. Germline V CDR1 and CDR2: SGHRS, YFSETQ. V was trimmed by 2 bases and J by 1 base, leaving 6 bases between them.

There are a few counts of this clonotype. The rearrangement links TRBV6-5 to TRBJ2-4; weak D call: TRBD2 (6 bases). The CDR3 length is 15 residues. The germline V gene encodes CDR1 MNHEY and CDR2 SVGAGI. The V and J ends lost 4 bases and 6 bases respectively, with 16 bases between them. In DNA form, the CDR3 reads TGTGCCAGCAGTTCTGTGGGGGGTCCTTTAAACATTCAGTACTTC. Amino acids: CASSSVGGPLNIQYF.

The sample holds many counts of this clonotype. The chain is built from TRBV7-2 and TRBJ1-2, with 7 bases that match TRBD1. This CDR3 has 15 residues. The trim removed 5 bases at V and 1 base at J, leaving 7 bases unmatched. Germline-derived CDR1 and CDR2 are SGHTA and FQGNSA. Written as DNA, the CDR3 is TGTGCCAGCAGCGGAACTGGGACAGTTAACTATGGCTACACCTTC. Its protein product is CASSGTGTVNYGYTF.

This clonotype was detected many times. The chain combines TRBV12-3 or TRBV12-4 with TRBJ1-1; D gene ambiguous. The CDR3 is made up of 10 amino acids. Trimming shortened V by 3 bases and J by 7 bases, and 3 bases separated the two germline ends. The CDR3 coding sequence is TGTGCCAGCAGTTTGGTTGAAGCTTTCTTT. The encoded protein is CASSLVEAFF.

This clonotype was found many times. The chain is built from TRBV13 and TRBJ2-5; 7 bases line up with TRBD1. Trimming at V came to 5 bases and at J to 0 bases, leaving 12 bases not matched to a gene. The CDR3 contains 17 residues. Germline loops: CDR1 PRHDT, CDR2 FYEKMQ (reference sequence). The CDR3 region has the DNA TGTGCCAGCAGCGTAACCCCCGGGACAGTGTACCAAGAGACCCAGTACTTC. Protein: CASSVTPGTVYQETQYF.

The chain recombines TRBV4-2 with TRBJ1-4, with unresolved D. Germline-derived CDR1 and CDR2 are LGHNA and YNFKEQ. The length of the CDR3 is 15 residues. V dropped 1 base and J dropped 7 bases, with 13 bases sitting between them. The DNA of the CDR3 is TGTGCCAGCAGCCAAGGATCCTCGGTGGGTGAAAAACTGTTTTTT. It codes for CASSQGSSVGEKLFF.

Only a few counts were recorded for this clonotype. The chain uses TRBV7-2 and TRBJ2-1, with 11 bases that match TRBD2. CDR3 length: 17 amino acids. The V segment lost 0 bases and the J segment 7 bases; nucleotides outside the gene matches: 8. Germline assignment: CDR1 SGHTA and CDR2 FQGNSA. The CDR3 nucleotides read TGTGCCAGCAGCTTAGCGCCGGCTAGCGGGGGGAGGAATGAGCAGTTCTTC. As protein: CASSLAPASGGRNEQFF.

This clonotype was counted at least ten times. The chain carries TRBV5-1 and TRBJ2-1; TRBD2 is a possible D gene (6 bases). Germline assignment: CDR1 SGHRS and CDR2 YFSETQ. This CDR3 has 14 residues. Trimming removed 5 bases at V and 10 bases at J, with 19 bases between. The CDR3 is CASRDRDSYWEQFF. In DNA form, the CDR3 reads TGCGCCAGCAGAGACCGGGACTCGTACTGGGAGCAGTTCTTC.

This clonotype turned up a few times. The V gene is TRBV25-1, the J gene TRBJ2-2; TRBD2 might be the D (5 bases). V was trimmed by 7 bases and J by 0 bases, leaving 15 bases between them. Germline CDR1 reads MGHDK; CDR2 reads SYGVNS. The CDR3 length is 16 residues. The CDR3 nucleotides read TGTGCCAGCACGAGGGATATCAATGCGAACACCGGGGAGCTGTTTTTT. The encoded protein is CASTRDINANTGELFF.

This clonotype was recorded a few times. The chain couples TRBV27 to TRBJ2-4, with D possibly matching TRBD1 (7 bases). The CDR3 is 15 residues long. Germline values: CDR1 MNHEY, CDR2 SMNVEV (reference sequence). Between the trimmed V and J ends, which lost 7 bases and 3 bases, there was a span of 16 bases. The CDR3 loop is CASTSGGHGKNIQYF. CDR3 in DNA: TGTGCCAGCACCTCAGGGGGGCACGGCAAAAACATTCAGTACTTC.

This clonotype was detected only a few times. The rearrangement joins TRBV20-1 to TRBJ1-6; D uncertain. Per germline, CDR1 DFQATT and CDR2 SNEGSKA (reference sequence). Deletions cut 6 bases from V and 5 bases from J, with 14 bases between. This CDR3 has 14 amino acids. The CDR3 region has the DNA TGCAGTGCGAAAACCGGCAGCGATAATTCACCCCTCCACTTT. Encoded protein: CSAKTGSDNSPLHF.

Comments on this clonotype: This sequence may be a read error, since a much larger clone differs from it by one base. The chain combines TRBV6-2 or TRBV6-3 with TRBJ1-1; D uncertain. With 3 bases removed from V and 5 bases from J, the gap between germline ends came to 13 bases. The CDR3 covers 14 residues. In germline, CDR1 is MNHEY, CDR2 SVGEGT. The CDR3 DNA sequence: TGTGCCAGCAGTTATTTGGCCCTCAAGACTGAAGCTTTCTTT. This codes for CASSYLALKTEAFF.

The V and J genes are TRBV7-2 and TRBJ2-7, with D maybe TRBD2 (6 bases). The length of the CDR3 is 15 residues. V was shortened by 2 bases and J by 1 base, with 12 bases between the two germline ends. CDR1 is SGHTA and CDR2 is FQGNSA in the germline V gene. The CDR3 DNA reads TGTGCCAGCAGCTTACAGGGAGGTCTATCCTACGAGCAGTACGTC. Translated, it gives CASSLQGGLSYEQYV.